The rows below give T cell receptor beta chains drawn from one sample of a study of shared clonotypes between healthy human individuals. This table comes from immunoSEQ multiplex PCR, and its TCRdb copy is limited to in-frame clones, with some not included. Altogether about 2 million clones are present, 90% to 95% being singletons, with the ten largest covering roughly 0.13%. The sequenced sample consisted of naive CD4+ T cells sorted from blood. These receptors were taken from a man aged 18 to 30 in good health. The CDR3 runs from the conserved cysteine through the conserved F or W. Fields, in order: J gene, V gene, D gene, clone size, CDR3 protein, CDR3 DNA. A D gene is named only where the DNA matches it firmly. For some rows the clone size is stated as once, few or many, or as a class when expanded; others skip it.

j_call: TRBJ1-5; v_call: TRBV19; d_call: NA; clone_size: NA; cdr3_aa: CASSIGTSSHSNQPQHF; cdr3_nt: TGTGCCAGTAGTATAGGGACAAGCTCCCATAGCAATCAGCCCCAGCATTTT
j_call: TRBJ2-7; v_call: TRBV6-5; d_call: TRBD2; clone_size: NA; cdr3_aa: CASRTSGIEQYF; cdr3_nt: TGTGCCAGCAGGACTAGCGGGATCGAGCAGTACTTC
j_call: TRBJ2-2; v_call: TRBV9; d_call: NA; clone_size: NA; cdr3_aa: CASSVTGSPNTGELFF; cdr3_nt: TGTGCCAGCAGCGTTACCGGGAGTCCGAACACCGGGGAGCTGTTTTTT
j_call: TRBJ2-1; v_call: TRBV4-3; d_call: NA; clone_size: NA; cdr3_aa: CASSQEPTPTYGEQFF; cdr3_nt: TGCGCCAGCAGCCAAGAGCCCACCCCAACTTATGGTGAGCAGTTCTTC
j_call: TRBJ1-5; v_call: TRBV2; d_call: NA; clone_size: NA; cdr3_aa: CASTLMGEDQPQHF; cdr3_nt: TGTGCCAGCACTTTGATGGGGGAGGATCAGCCCCAGCATTTT
j_call: TRBJ1-4; v_call: TRBV30; d_call: TRBD1; clone_size: NA; cdr3_aa: CAWSRQGLGEKLFF; cdr3_nt: TGTGCCTGGAGTCGACAGGGATTGGGTGAAAAACTGTTTTTT
j_call: TRBJ2-2; v_call: TRBV5-1; d_call: TRBD1; clone_size: NA; cdr3_aa: CASSLASAGGGSGELFF; cdr3_nt: TGCGCCAGCAGCTTGGCCTCGGCAGGGGGCGGCAGTGGGGAGCTGTTTTTT
j_call: TRBJ2-2; v_call: TRBV7-9; d_call: NA; clone_size: NA; cdr3_aa: CATPWPRSGELFF; cdr3_nt: TGTGCCACCCCCTGGCCGAGGTCGGGGGAGCTGTTTTTT
j_call: TRBJ2-1; v_call: TRBV7-8; d_call: NA; clone_size: NA; cdr3_aa: CASSSTGRAVLSYNEQFF; cdr3_nt: TGTGCCAGCAGCTCGACAGGGAGGGCCGTATTATCCTACAATGAGCAGTTCTTC
j_call: TRBJ2-3; v_call: TRBV28; d_call: NA; clone_size: NA; cdr3_aa: CASSTASAVRTDTQYF; cdr3_nt: TGTGCCAGCAGCACAGCTAGCGCGGTTCGCACAGATACGCAGTATTTT
j_call: TRBJ1-5; v_call: TRBV28; d_call: NA; clone_size: NA; cdr3_aa: CASSEGGVMNQPQHF; cdr3_nt: TGTGCCAGCAGTGAGGGGGGAGTGATGAATCAGCCCCAGCATTTT
j_call: TRBJ2-2; v_call: TRBV4-2; d_call: TRBD1; clone_size: NA; cdr3_aa: CASSQLSGQGNTGELFF; cdr3_nt: TGTGCCAGCAGCCAGCTATCGGGACAGGGGAACACCGGGGAGCTGTTTTTT
j_call: TRBJ2-7; v_call: TRBV5-4; d_call: NA; clone_size: NA; cdr3_aa: CASSRISGQGNEQYF; cdr3_nt: TGTGCCAGCAGCAGAATATCAGGGCAAGGGAACGAGCAGTACTTC
j_call: TRBJ2-1; v_call: TRBV5-6; d_call: TRBD2; clone_size: NA; cdr3_aa: CASSLASGRAYNEQFF; cdr3_nt: TGTGCCAGCAGCTTGGCGAGCGGGAGGGCCTACAATGAGCAGTTCTTC
j_call: TRBJ1-1; v_call: TRBV20-1; d_call: NA; clone_size: many; cdr3_aa: CSARDRRPDF; cdr3_nt: TGCAGTGCTAGAGATCGTCGACCAGACTTT
j_call: TRBJ1-3; v_call: TRBV4-1; d_call: NA; clone_size: NA; cdr3_aa: CASSQDKALNGSTIYF; cdr3_nt: TGCGCCAGCAGCCAAGATAAAGCGTTAAATGGGAGCACCATATATTTT
j_call: TRBJ2-5; v_call: TRBV18; d_call: NA; clone_size: NA; cdr3_aa: CASSPRLQETQYF; cdr3_nt: TGTGCCAGCTCACCGCGGCTCCAAGAGACCCAGTACTTC
j_call: TRBJ2-1; v_call: TRBV25-1; d_call: TRBD2; clone_size: NA; cdr3_aa: CASRATSGSSYNEQFF; cdr3_nt: TGTGCCAGCAGGGCAACTAGCGGGAGTTCCTACAATGAGCAGTTCTTC
j_call: TRBJ1-6; v_call: TRBV18; d_call: NA; clone_size: NA; cdr3_aa: CASSPDRGDLSPLHF; cdr3_nt: TGTGCCAGCTCACCGGACCGAGGCGATTTATCACCCCTCCACTTT
j_call: TRBJ2-5; v_call: TRBV10-3; d_call: NA; clone_size: NA; cdr3_aa: CAIGDVGETQYF; cdr3_nt: TGTGCCATCGGGGACGTGGGAGAGACCCAGTACTTC
j_call: TRBJ2-5; v_call: TRBV7-9; d_call: TRBD1; clone_size: NA; cdr3_aa: CASSFNKAGGETQYF; cdr3_nt: TGTGCCAGCAGCTTCAATAAGGCAGGGGGAGAGACCCAGTACTTC
j_call: TRBJ2-1; v_call: TRBV28; d_call: NA; clone_size: NA; cdr3_aa: CATQGSGAGINEQFF; cdr3_nt: TGTGCCACCCAGGGGTCAGGGGCTGGGATTAATGAGCAGTTCTTC
j_call: TRBJ2-7; v_call: TRBV18; d_call: NA; clone_size: NA; cdr3_aa: CASSPSPGTYEQYF; cdr3_nt: TGTGCCAGCTCACCATCCCCAGGGACCTACGAGCAGTACTTC
j_call: TRBJ2-1; v_call: TRBV11-2; d_call: NA; clone_size: NA; cdr3_aa: CASSLERYNEQFF; cdr3_nt: TGTGCCAGCAGCTTAGAGCGGTACAATGAGCAGTTCTTC
j_call: TRBJ2-7; v_call: TRBV6-6; d_call: NA; clone_size: NA; cdr3_aa: CASTAGTSNYEQYF; cdr3_nt: TGTGCCAGCACCGCCGGGACATCGAACTACGAGCAGTACTTC